This T cell receptor (beta chain) was recorded in a study of tumor-infiltrating lymphocytes in primary liver carcinoma. The template, around 540 ng total RNA, yielded TCR beta cDNA made with a constant-region primer. For TCR beta, libraries were produced by three nested multiplex PCR rounds using slightly modified ARM-PCR. TRBV1-TRBV30 forward primers and a C-beta reverse primer were used in the first two PCR rounds, which each ran for about 10 cycles. TCRdb fed the multiplex PCR reads into MiXCR, producing one record per CDR3 protein. The table shows 95,000 to 150,000 distinct CDR3 sequences, with about two thirds occurring only once. Study results and caveats: Tumors carried a top-250-clone fraction significantly exceeding that of blood (p = 0.039).

Without any cell sorting, about 19-32 mg of bulk tissue yielded co-extracted RNA and DNA. This clonotype was observed at least ten times. As yet, its antigen is unknown. Germline trimming cut 3 bases from V and 3 bases from J; bases unmatched to any gene: 17. Germline V gene lookup returns CDR1 MGHRA and CDR2 YSYEKL. The CDR3 has 19 amino acids. Sequencing was carried out using tumor-adjacent normal liver tissue. This sequence originates from a woman aged 55-70 years with primary liver carcinoma and hepatitis B virus infection. V usage is TRBV4-1 and J usage is TRBJ2-3; 8 nucleotides align to TRBD2. The DNA of the CDR3 is TGCGCCAGCAGCCAGCCCCCCTTAGCGTCGGAGCGGGAGACAGATACGCAGTATTTT. This encodes CASSQPPLASERETDTQYF.